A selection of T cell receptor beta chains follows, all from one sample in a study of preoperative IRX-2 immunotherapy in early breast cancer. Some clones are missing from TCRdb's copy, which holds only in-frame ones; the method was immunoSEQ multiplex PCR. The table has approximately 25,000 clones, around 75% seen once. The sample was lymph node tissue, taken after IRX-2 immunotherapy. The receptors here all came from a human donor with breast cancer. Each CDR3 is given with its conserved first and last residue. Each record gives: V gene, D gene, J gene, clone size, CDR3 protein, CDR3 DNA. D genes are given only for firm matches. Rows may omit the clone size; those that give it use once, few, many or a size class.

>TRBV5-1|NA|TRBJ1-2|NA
CASSSIRTSPHGYTF
TGCGCCAGCAGCTCGATTAGGACCTCTCCCCATGGCTACACCTTC
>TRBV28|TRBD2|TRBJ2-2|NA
CATAYSGANTGELFF
TGTGCCACTGCTTATAGCGGGGCGAACACCGGGGAGCTGTTTTTT
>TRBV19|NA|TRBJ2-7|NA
CASSSHSGSSSEQYF
TGTGCCAGTAGTTCTCATTCCGGGAGTTCTTCCGAGCAGTACTTC
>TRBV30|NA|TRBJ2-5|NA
CAWSFQIQETQYF
TGTGCCTGGAGTTTCCAGATCCAAGAGACCCAGTACTTC
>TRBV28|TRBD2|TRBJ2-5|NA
CASSLGQLILAGGPERETQYF
TGTGCCAGCAGTTTAGGACAGCTTATACTAGCGGGAGGGCCAGAACGAGAGACCCAGTACTTC
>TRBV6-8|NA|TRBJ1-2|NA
CASSKRDLRLGYGYTF
TGTGCCAGCAGTAAACGGGACCTACGGCTTGGCTATGGCTACACCTTC
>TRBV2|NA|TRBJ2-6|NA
CASSQGRTSGANVLTF
TGTGCCAGCAGCCAAGGGAGGACCTCTGGGGCCAACGTCCTGACTTTC
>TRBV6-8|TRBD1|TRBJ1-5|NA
CASSFDRGHQPQHF
TGTGCCAGCAGCTTCGACAGGGGTCATCAGCCCCAGCATTTT
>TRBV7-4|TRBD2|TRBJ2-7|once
CASSWDSGTYEQYF
TGTGCCAGCAGCTGGGATAGCGGGACCTACGAGCAGTACTTC
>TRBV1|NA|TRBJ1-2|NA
CASSQEVRGSGYGYTF
TGCGCCAGCAGCCAAGAGGTCCGGGGATCGGGTTATGGCTACACCTTC
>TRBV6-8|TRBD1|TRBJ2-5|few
CASSRQGEETQYF
TGTGCCAGCAGTAGACAGGGGGAAGAGACCCAGTACTTC
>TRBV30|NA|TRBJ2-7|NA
CAWSQGSYEQYF
TGTGCCTGGAGTCAGGGGTCCTACGAGCAGTACTTC
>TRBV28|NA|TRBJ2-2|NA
CASSLIGLGAGELFF
TGTGCCAGCAGTTTAATCGGGCTGGGCGCCGGGGAGCTGTTTTTT
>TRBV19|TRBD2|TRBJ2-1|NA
CASSNPLAGEGDEQFF
TGTGCCAGTAGTAACCCCCTAGCGGGGGAGGGCGATGAGCAGTTCTTC
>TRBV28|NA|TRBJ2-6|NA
CASSSWSSGANVLTF
TGTGCCAGCAGTTCATGGAGCTCTGGGGCCAACGTCCTGACTTTC
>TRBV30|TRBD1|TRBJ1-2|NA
CAWSMTGNYGYTF
TGTGCCTGGAGTATGACAGGGAACTATGGCTACACCTTC
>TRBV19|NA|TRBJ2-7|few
CASSVRAERQYF
TGTGCCAGTAGTGTCAGAGCTGAACGGCAGTACTTC
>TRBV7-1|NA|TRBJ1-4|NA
CASSRRPGGGIEKLFF
TGTGCCAGCAGCCGAAGACCAGGAGGCGGGATTGAAAAACTGTTTTTT
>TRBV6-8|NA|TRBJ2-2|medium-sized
CASSYPDRTGGELFF
TGTGCCAGCAGTTACCCCGACAGGACCGGCGGGGAGCTGTTTTTT
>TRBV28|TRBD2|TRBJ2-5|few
CASSLSPSGGQETQYF
TGTGCCAGCAGTTTATCCCCTAGCGGGGGACAAGAGACCCAGTACTTC
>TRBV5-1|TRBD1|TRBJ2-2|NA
CASSLAGGQGNRGELFF
TGCGCCAGCAGCTTGGCGGGGGGACAGGGAAATCGCGGGGAGCTGTTTTTT
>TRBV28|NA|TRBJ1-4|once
CASRRRPEPEKLFF
TGTGCCAGCAGGAGGAGGCCTGAGCCGGAAAAACTGTTTTTT
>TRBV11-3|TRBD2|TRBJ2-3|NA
CASSLGGTPATQYF
TGTGCCAGCAGCCTGGGGGGGACCCCTGCTACGCAGTATTTT
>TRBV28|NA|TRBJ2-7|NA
CASTKSSDRPYEQYF
TGTGCCAGCACCAAATCAAGCGACAGGCCCTACGAGCAGTACTTC
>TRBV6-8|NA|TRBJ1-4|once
CASSYREGEKLFF
TGTGCCAGCAGTTATCGCGAGGGGGAAAAACTGTTTTTT
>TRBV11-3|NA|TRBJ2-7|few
CASSPTRGDSYEQYF
TGTGCCAGCAGCCCCACTAGGGGGGACTCCTACGAGCAGTACTTC
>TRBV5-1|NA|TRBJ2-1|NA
CASSLIGAPDEQFF
TGCGCCAGCAGCTTGATCGGAGCCCCCGATGAGCAGTTCTTC
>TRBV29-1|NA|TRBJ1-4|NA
CSVPGRVGEKLFF
TGCAGCGTCCCTGGACGGGTGGGCGAAAAACTGTTTTTT
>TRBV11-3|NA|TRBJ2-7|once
CASSLEGGFSSYEQYF
TGTGCCAGCAGCTTAGAGGGCGGGTTTAGCTCCTACGAGCAGTACTTC
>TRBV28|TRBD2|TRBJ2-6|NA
CASSSLAGGRGANVLTF
TGTGCCAGCAGTTCCTTAGCGGGAGGGCGAGGGGCCAACGTCCTGACTTTC
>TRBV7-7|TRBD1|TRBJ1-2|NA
CASSLDARGYGYTF
TGTGCCAGCAGCTTAGACGCCAGGGGGTATGGCTACACCTTC
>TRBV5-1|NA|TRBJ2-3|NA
CASSLAQGFADTQYF
TGCGCCAGCAGCTTGGCCCAGGGTTTTGCAGATACGCAGTATTTT
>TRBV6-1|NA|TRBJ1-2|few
CAISEGYGLYYGYTF
TGTGCCATCAGTGAAGGGTACGGACTGTACTATGGCTACACCTTC
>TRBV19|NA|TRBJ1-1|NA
CASSIGQGRGTEAFF
TGTGCCAGTAGTATAGGTCAGGGGCGCGGCACTGAAGCTTTCTTT
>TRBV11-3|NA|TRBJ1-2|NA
CARSLEQGGGYGYTF
TGTGCCAGAAGCTTAGAGCAGGGAGGAGGCTATGGCTACACCTTC
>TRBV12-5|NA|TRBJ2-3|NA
CASRRGDWSGTQYF
TGTGCCAGCCGGAGGGGGGACTGGTCAGGGACGCAGTATTTT
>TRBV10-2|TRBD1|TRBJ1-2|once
CASSTTGSAGYTF
TGCGCCAGCAGTACGACAGGGTCGGCTGGCTACACCTTC
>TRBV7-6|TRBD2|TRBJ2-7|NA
CASSLGQAGAMEQYF
TGTGCCAGCAGCTTAGGTCAGGCGGGAGCGATGGAGCAGTACTTC
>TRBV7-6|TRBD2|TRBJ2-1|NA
CASSLVASGSINEQFF
TGTGCCAGCAGCTTAGTAGCTAGCGGGAGTATTAATGAGCAGTTCTTC
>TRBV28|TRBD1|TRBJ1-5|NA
CASSLWGQGAGQPQHF
TGTGCCAGCAGTTTATGGGGACAGGGGGCTGGGCAGCCCCAGCATTTT
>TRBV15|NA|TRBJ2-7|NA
CATSRGGSLYEQYF
TGTGCCACCAGCAGAGGGGGATCCCTCTACGAGCAGTACTTC
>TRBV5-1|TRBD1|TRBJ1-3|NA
CASSLSTGQGGNTIYF
TGCGCCAGCAGCTTGTCGACCGGACAGGGAGGAAACACCATATATTTT
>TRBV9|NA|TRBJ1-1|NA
CASTRHENTEAFF
TGTGCCAGCACCCGACACGAGAACACTGAAGCTTTCTTT
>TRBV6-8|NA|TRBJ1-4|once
CASRLQGSNEKLFF
TGTGCCAGTAGACTTCAGGGTTCCAATGAAAAACTGTTTTTT
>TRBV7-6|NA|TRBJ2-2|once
CASSVRAVNTGELFF
TGTGCCAGCAGCGTACGGGCAGTGAACACCGGGGAGCTGTTTTTT
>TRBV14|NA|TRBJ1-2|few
CASSQVIRDAGYTF
TGTGCCAGCAGCCAAGTTATCCGGGATGCTGGCTACACCTTC
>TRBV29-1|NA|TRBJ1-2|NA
CSVGQGIGGYTF
TGCAGCGTTGGGCAGGGTATTGGTGGCTACACCTTC
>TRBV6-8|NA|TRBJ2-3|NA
CAIRPGTSTDTQYF
TGTGCCATCAGGCCGGGGACTAGCACAGATACGCAGTATTTT
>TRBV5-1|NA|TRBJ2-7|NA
CASSPGVGTEKQYF
TGCGCCAGCAGCCCCGGGGTCGGGACCGAGAAGCAGTACTTC
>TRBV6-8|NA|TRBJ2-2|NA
CASGAPNSGELFF
TGTGCCAGCGGGGCACCTAACTCCGGGGAGCTGTTTTTT
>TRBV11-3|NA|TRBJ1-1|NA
CASSLGGTGDTEAFF
TGTGCCAGCAGCTTGGGGGGGACGGGGGACACTGAAGCTTTCTTT
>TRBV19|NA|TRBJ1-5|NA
CASSILGDRWNQPQHF
TGTGCCAGTAGTATTCTAGGGGACCGGTGGAATCAGCCCCAGCATTTT
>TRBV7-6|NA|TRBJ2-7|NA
CASSLGPQGRDEQYF
TGTGCCAGCAGCTTAGGACCGCAGGGAAGGGACGAGCAGTACTTC
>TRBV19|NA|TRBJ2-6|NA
CASSLRDGLYSGANVLTF
TGTGCCAGTAGTCTTAGAGACGGATTATACTCTGGGGCCAACGTCCTGACTTTC
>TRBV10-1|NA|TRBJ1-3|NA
CATVHLTTLNSGNTIYF
TGCGCCACCGTACATCTTACGACGTTGAACTCTGGAAACACCATATATTTT
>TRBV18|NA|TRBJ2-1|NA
CASSPGRYNEQFF
TGTGCCAGCTCACCAGGGCGTTACAATGAGCAGTTCTTC
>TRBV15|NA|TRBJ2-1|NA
CATSRKGQSSYNEQFF
TGTGCCACCAGCAGAAAGGGACAAAGCTCCTACAATGAGCAGTTCTTC
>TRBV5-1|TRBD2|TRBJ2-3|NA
CASSFGAGADTQYF
TGCGCCAGCAGCTTTGGGGCGGGAGCAGATACGCAGTATTTT
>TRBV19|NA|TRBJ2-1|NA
CASSILREIGSYNEQFF
TGTGCCAGTAGTATATTGAGGGAGATAGGCTCCTACAATGAGCAGTTCTTC
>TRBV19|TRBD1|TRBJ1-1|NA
CASSIWTGSAFF
TGTGCCAGTAGTATATGGACAGGGAGCGCTTTCTTT